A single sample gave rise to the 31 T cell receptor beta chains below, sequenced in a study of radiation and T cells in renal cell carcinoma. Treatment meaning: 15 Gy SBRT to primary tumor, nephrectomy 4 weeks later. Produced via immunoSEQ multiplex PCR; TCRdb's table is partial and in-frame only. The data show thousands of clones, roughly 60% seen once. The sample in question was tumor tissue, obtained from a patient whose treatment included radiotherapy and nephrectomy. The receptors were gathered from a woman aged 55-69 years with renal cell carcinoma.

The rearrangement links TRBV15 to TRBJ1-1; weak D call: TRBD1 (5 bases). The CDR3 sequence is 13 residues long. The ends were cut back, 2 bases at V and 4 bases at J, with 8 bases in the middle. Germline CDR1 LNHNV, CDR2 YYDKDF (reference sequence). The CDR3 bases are TGTGCCACCAGCAGAAGGGGCGGCACTGAAGCTTTCTTT. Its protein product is CATSRRGGTEAFF.

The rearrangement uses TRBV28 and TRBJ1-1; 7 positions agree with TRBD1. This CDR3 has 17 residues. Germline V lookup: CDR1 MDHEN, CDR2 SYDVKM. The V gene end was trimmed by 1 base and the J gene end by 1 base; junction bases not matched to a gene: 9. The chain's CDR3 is CASSLYPGQVENTEAFF. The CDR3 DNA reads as TGTGCCAGCAGTTTATACCCCGGACAGGTTGAGAACACTGAAGCTTTCTTT.

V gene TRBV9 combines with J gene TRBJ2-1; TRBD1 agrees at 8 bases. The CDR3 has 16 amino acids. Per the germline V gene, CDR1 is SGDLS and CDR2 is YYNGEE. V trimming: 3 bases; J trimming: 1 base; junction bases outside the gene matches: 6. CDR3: CASSGQGSESYNEQFF. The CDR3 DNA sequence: TGTGCCAGCAGCGGACAGGGGTCGGAGTCCTACAATGAGCAGTTCTTC.

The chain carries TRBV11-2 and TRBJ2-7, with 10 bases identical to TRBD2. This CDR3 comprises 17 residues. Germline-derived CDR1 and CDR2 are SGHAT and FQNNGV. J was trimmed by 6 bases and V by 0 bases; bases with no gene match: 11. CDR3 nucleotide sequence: TGTGCCAGCAGCTTAGATCTGGCTAGCGGGAGCTGGGGCGAGCAGTACTTC. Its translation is CASSLDLASGSWGEQYF.

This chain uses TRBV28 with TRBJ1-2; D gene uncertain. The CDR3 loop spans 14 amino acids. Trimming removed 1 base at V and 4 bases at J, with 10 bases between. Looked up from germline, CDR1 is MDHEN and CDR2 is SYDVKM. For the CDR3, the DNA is TGTGCCAGCAGTTTATCCTGGACGGCCTATGGCTACACCTTC. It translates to CASSLSWTAYGYTF.

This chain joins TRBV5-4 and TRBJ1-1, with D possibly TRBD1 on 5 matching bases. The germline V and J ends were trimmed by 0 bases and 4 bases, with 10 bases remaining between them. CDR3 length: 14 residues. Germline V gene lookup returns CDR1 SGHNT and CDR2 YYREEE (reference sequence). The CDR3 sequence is CASSLVAGTTEAFF. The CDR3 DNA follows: TGTGCCAGCAGCTTGGTAGCAGGGACCACTGAAGCTTTCTTT.

CDR3 sequence reads: CASTEGGEVVLFF. The CDR3 DNA reads TGCGCCAGCACCGAGGGGGGTGAAGTGGTACTGTTTTTT. This rearrangement joins TRBV10-2 to TRBJ1-4; D is possibly TRBD1 (6 bases). CDR3 size: 13 residues. Germline V lookup: CDR1 WSHSY, CDR2 SAAADI. The germline V and J ends were trimmed by 7 bases and 13 bases, with 19 bases remaining between them.

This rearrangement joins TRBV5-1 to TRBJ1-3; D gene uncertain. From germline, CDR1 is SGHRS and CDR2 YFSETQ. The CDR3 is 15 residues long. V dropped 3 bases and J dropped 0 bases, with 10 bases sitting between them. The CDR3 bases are TGCGCCAGCAGCTCCTTACAAGGCTCTGGAAACACCATATATTTT. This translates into CASSSLQGSGNTIYF.

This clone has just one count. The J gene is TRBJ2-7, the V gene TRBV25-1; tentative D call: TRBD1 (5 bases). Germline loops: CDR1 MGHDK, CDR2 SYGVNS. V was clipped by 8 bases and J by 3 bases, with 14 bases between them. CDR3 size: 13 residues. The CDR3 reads CASGWNQGYEQYF. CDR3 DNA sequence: TGTGCCAGCGGATGGAACCAGGGCTACGAGCAGTACTTC.

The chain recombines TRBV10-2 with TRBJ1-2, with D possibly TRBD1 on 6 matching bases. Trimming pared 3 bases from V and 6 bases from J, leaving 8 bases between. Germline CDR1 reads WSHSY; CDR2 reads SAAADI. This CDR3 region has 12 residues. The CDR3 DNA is TGCGCCAGCAGTGACAGGGGAGATGGCTACACCTTC. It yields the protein CASSDRGDGYTF.

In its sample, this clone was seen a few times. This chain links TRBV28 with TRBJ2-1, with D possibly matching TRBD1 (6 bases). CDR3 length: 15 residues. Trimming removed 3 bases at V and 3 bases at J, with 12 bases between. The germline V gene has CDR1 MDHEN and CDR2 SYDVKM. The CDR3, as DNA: TGTGCCAGCAGTTTTAGGGGGAGCCGCTACAATGAGCAGTTCTTC. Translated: CASSFRGSRYNEQFF. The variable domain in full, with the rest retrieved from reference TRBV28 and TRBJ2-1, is DVKVTQSSRYLVKRTGEKVFLECVQDMDHENMFWYRQDPGLGLRLIYFSYDVKMKEKGDIPEGYSVSREKKERFSLILESASTNQTSMYLCASSFRGSRYNEQFFGPGTRLTVL.

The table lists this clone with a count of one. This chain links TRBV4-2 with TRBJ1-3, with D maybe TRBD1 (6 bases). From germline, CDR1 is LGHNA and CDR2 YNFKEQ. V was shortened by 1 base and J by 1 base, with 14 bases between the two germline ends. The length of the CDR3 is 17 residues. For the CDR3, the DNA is TGTGCCAGCAGCCAAGGTTGGGACACGGGATCTGGAAACACCATATATTTT. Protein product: CASSQGWDTGSGNTIYF.

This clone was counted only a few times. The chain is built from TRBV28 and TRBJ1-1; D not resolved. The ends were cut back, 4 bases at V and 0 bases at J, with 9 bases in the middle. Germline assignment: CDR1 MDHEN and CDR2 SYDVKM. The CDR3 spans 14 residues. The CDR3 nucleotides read TGTGCCAGCAGTTGGGCAGAGATGAACACTGAAGCTTTCTTT. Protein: CASSWAEMNTEAFF.

The CDR3 reads CASSLPRTSGKNEQFF. Written as DNA, the CDR3 is TGTGCCAGCAGCCTACCTCGGACTAGCGGGAAAAATGAGCAGTTCTTC. The V and J genes are TRBV14 and TRBJ2-1, with 12 nucleotides matching TRBD2. The V and J ends lost 4 bases and 7 bases, in that order; junction bases with no gene match: 8. This CDR3 region has 16 residues. Germline V lookup: CDR1 SGHDN, CDR2 FVKESK.

CDR3 nucleotides: TGTGCCAGCAGCCGGGGTTATGCAACTAATGAAAAACTGTTTTTT. Translated: CASSRGYATNEKLFF. J is TRBJ1-4 and V is TRBV6-5; D is ambiguous. V was shortened by 6 bases and J by 0 bases, with 11 bases between the two germline ends. The CDR3 totals 15 residues. Germline assignment: CDR1 MNHEY and CDR2 SVGAGI.

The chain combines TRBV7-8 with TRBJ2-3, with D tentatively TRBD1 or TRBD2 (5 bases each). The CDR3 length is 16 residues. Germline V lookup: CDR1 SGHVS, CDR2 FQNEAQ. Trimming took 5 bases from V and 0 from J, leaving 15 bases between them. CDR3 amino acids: CASSTNRGLSTDTQYF. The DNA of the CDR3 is TGTGCCAGCAGCACTAATCGGGGCCTCAGCACAGATACGCAGTATTTT.

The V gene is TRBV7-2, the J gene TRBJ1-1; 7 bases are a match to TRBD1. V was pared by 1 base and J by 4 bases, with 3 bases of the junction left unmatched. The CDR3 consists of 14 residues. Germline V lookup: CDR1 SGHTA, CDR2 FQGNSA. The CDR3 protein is CASSLGRGSTEAFF. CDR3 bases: TGTGCCAGCAGCTTAGGCAGGGGGAGCACTGAAGCTTTCTTT.

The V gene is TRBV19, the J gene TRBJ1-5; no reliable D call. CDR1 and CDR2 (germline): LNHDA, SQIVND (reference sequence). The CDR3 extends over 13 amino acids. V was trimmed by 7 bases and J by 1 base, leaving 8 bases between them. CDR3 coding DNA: TGTGCCAGTACCAGGCAGAGCAATCAGCCCCAGCATTTT. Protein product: CASTRQSNQPQHF.

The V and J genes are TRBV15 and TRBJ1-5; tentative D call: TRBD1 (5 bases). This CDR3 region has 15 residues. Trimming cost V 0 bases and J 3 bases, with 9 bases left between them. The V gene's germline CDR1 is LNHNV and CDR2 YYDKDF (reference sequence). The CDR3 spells CATSRDKGYNQPQHF. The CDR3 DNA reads TGTGCCACCAGCAGAGATAAGGGGTACAATCAGCCCCAGCATTTT.

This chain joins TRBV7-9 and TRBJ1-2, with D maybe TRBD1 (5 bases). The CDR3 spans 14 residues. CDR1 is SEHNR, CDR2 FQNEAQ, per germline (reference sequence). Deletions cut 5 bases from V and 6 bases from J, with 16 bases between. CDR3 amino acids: CASSVSIGTDGYTF. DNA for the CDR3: TGTGCCAGCAGCGTGTCCATCGGGACGGATGGCTACACCTTC. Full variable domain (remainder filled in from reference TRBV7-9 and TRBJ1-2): DTGVSQNPRHKITKRGQNVTFRCDPISEHNRLYWYRQTLGQGPEFLTYFQNEAQLEKSRLLSDRFSAERPKGSFSTLEIQRTEQGDSAMYLCASSVSIGTDGYTFGSGTRLTVV.

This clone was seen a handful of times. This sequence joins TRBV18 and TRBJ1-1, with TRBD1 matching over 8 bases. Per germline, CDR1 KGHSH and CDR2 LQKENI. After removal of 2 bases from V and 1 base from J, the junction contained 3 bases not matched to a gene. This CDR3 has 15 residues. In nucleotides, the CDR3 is TGTGCCAGCTCACCATACGGGACAGGGAACACTGAAGCTTTCTTT. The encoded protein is CASSPYGTGNTEAFF.

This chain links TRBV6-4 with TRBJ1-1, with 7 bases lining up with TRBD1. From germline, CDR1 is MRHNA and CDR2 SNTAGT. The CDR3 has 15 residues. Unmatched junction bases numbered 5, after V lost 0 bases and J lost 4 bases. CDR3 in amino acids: CASSDSAGGSTEAFF. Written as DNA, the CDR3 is TGTGCCAGCAGTGACTCGGCAGGGGGGAGCACTGAAGCTTTCTTT.

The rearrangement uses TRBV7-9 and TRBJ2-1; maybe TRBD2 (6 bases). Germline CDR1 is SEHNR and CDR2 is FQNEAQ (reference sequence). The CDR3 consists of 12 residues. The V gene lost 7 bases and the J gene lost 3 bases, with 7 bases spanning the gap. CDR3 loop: CASTGDYNEQFF. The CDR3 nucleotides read TGTGCCAGCACGGGGGACTACAATGAGCAGTTCTTC.

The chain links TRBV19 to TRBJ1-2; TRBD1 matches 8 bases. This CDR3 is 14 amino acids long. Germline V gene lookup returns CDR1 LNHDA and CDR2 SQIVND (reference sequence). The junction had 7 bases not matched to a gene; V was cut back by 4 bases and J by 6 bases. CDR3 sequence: CASSRGQAADGYTF. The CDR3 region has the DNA TGTGCCAGTAGTAGGGGACAGGCTGCTGATGGCTACACCTTC.

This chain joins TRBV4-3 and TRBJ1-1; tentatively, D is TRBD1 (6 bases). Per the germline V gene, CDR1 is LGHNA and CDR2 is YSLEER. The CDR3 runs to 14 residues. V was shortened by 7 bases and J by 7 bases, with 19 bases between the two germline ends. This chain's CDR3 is CASTSSRGALEAFF. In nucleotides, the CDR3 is TGCGCCAGCACCTCTAGTCGGGGGGCTCTTGAAGCTTTCTTT.

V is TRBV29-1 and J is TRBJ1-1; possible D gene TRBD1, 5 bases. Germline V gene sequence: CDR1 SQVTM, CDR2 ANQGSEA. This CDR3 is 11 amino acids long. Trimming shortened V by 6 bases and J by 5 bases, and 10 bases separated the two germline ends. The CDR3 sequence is CSVLGVTEAFF. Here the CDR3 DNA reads TGCAGCGTGTTGGGGGTAACTGAAGCTTTCTTT.

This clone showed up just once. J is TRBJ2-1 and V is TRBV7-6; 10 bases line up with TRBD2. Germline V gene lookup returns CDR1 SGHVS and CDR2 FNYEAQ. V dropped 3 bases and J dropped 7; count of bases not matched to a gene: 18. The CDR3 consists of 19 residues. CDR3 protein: CASSFRPPSSGSMGNEQFF. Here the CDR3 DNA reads TGTGCCAGCAGCTTCCGACCCCCCTCTAGCGGGAGTATGGGGAATGAGCAGTTCTTC.

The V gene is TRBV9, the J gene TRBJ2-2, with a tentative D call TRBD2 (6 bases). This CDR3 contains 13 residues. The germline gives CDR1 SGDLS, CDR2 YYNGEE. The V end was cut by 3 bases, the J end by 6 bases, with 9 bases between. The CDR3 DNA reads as TGTGCCAGCAGCGCTAGCGTCTCCGGGGAGCTGTTTTTT. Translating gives CASSASVSGELFF.

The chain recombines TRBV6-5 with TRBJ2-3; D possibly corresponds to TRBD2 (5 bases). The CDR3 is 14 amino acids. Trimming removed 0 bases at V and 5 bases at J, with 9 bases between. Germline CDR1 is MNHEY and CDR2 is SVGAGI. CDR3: CASSYSFAGDTQYF. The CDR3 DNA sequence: TGTGCCAGCAGTTACTCGTTCGCGGGAGATACGCAGTATTTT.

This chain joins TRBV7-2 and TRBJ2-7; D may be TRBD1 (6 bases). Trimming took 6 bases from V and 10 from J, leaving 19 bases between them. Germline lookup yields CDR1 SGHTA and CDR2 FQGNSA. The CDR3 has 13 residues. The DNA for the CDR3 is TGTGCCAGCAGTCGCCGAGGTAGGGGACAACAGTACTTC. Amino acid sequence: CASSRRGRGQQYF.

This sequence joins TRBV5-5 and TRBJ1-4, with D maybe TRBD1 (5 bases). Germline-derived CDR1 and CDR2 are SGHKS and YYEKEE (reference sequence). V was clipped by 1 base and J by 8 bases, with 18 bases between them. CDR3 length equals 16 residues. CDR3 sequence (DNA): TGTGCCAGCAGCTTGTACTGGGACTCCTCTTTAGAAAAACTGTTTTTT. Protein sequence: CASSLYWDSSLEKLFF.